A selection of T cell receptor beta chains follows, all from one sample in a study of shared clonotypes between healthy human individuals. This table comes from immunoSEQ multiplex PCR, and its TCRdb copy is limited to in-frame clones, with some not included. Altogether about 470,000 clones are present, around 79% being singletons, with the ten largest covering roughly 13%. Sequencing was performed on PBMCs. These receptors were taken from a woman in her thirties or forties in good health. Some clones in this sample may be carry-over from other donors' samples. The conserved cysteine and the conserved F or W are not part of the CDR3 here.

v_call: TRBV6-6; j_call: TRBJ2-7; cdr3_aa: ASTKGQGNYEQY
v_call: TRBV5-1; j_call: TRBJ2-4; cdr3_aa: ASSLGWITGSGLNIQY
v_call: TRBV6-6; j_call: TRBJ1-5; cdr3_aa: ASSYHQSNQPQH
v_call: TRBV11-1; j_call: TRBJ2-1; cdr3_aa: ASSLTGRRYNEQF
v_call: TRBV5-4; j_call: TRBJ1-1; cdr3_aa: ASTTGTENTEAF
v_call: TRBV7-3; j_call: TRBJ2-7; cdr3_aa: ASSLTATYEQY
v_call: TRBV11-2; j_call: TRBJ2-3; cdr3_aa: ASSLGRDTQY
v_call: TRBV4-1; j_call: TRBJ2-1; cdr3_aa: ASSQEPGHRSGSGYNEQF
v_call: TRBV19; j_call: TRBJ2-5; cdr3_aa: ASSITGYQETQY
v_call: TRBV6-6; j_call: TRBJ2-7; cdr3_aa: AIRSGYSYEQY
v_call: TRBV28; j_call: TRBJ1-5; cdr3_aa: ASSLGLLPQH
v_call: TRBV6-1; j_call: TRBJ2-7; cdr3_aa: ASSEGRWAGNEQY
v_call: TRBV7-9; j_call: TRBJ1-2; cdr3_aa: ASSPPTTNYGYT
v_call: TRBV18; j_call: TRBJ2-7; cdr3_aa: ASSRDTGEQY
v_call: TRBV28; j_call: TRBJ1-1; cdr3_aa: ASSPSAKAF
v_call: TRBV5-1; j_call: TRBJ1-2; cdr3_aa: ASSLNYGYT
v_call: TRBV9; j_call: TRBJ2-5; cdr3_aa: ASSVGRGNEETQY
v_call: TRBV19; j_call: TRBJ1-2; cdr3_aa: ASSSGALSYGYT
v_call: TRBV30; j_call: TRBJ1-5; cdr3_aa: ACCGRYSNQPQH
v_call: TRBV6-5; j_call: TRBJ1-1; cdr3_aa: ASREQGLYTEAF
v_call: TRBV5-4; j_call: TRBJ2-3; cdr3_aa: ASSLGDRGLDTQY
v_call: TRBV28; j_call: TRBJ1-2; cdr3_aa: ASSPPTGLGYT
v_call: TRBV15; j_call: TRBJ2-7; cdr3_aa: ATSRDRDTGQPEQY
v_call: TRBV5-6; j_call: TRBJ2-1; cdr3_aa: ASSLLAGVVNEQF
v_call: TRBV5-4; j_call: TRBJ2-1; cdr3_aa: ASSLERQGLGNEQF
v_call: TRBV27; j_call: TRBJ1-2; cdr3_aa: ASSLLWAGRDGYT
v_call: TRBV7-2; j_call: TRBJ2-5; cdr3_aa: ASSLVGLETQY
v_call: TRBV7-8; j_call: TRBJ1-1; cdr3_aa: ASSFTGPNTEAF
v_call: TRBV6-6; j_call: TRBJ1-2; cdr3_aa: ASSYQDGYT
v_call: TRBV10-3; j_call: TRBJ1-3; cdr3_aa: AISGRDRSSGNTIY
v_call: TRBV28; j_call: TRBJ2-2; cdr3_aa: ASSHGQGVDTGELF
v_call: TRBV10-3; j_call: TRBJ1-1; cdr3_aa: AISEGIAGTEAF
v_call: TRBV28; j_call: TRBJ1-5; cdr3_aa: ASRPGGVTEGQPQH
v_call: TRBV7-2; j_call: TRBJ1-5; cdr3_aa: ASSLTGPSADQPQH
v_call: TRBV29-1; j_call: TRBJ2-3; cdr3_aa: SVEPGQGIADTQY
v_call: TRBV5-4; j_call: .; cdr3_aa: ASSFGIYEQY
v_call: TRBV9; j_call: TRBJ2-3; cdr3_aa: ASSATVDTQY
v_call: TRBV28; j_call: TRBJ1-5; cdr3_aa: ASRTSSNQPQH
v_call: TRBV5-4; j_call: TRBJ2-5; cdr3_aa: ASSLTSGRSWETQY
v_call: TRBV10-3; j_call: TRBJ2-5; cdr3_aa: AIRPDSGETQY
v_call: TRBV7-2; j_call: TRBJ2-7; cdr3_aa: ASSLAGTVLDEQY
v_call: TRBV4-1; j_call: TRBJ1-5; cdr3_aa: ASSQDLGQPQH
v_call: TRBV4-1; j_call: TRBJ2-1; cdr3_aa: ASSQAPTQSGSYNEQF
v_call: TRBV5-1; j_call: TRBJ2-1; cdr3_aa: ASSLIGGSSYNEQF
v_call: TRBV7-2; j_call: TRBJ1-1; cdr3_aa: ASSLTGGGTEAF
v_call: TRBV21-1; j_call: TRBJ2-7; cdr3_aa: ARGPGDYEQY
v_call: TRBV29-1; j_call: TRBJ2-7; cdr3_aa: SVEGRLSYEQY
v_call: TRBV7-2; j_call: TRBJ1-4; cdr3_aa: ASNLGRVNEKLF
v_call: TRBV7-8; j_call: TRBJ1-1; cdr3_aa: ASSLAIRPSEAF
v_call: TRBV28; j_call: TRBJ1-5; cdr3_aa: ASSLFGQGFSNQPQH
v_call: TRBV7-9; j_call: TRBJ1-2; cdr3_aa: ASSGSNGGYT
v_call: TRBV7-2; j_call: TRBJ2-7; cdr3_aa: ASSLDTSLHSYEQY
v_call: TRBV29-1; j_call: TRBJ2-7; cdr3_aa: SVGLAGVEQY
v_call: TRBV6-5; j_call: TRBJ1-2; cdr3_aa: ASSYGDPSYGYT
v_call: TRBV4-1; j_call: TRBJ2-2; cdr3_aa: ASSPRDREKVGELF
v_call: TRBV11-3; j_call: TRBJ2-5; cdr3_aa: ASSSGGTGETQY
v_call: TRBV7-3; j_call: TRBJ2-1; cdr3_aa: ASSRSGGSYNEQF
v_call: TRBV6-1; j_call: TRBJ2-7; cdr3_aa: ASSERAGEGWDEQY